This T cell receptor (beta chain) was observed in a study of blood T cells in healthy people across ages (dated by TCRdb to about 2015). A note on the overall study: In model experiments, template switching captured roughly one uniquely barcoded TCR beta cDNA molecule for every two T cells. Using deep sequencing normalized with unique cDNA molecular identifiers, the study measured how TCR beta repertoire diversity changes with age. Donors were grouped into four age groups: young (average approximately 16 years), middle-aged (approximately 41), aged (approximately 58) and long-lived (roughly 80). Two additional independent replicas of 1 million unique cDNA reads from the same blood draw were analyzed for two donors (one aged 18 to 29 and one aged 80 or older). To avoid experimental bias, donors of different ages were distributed randomly across sequencing lanes. Findings and caveats that apply to the study as a whole: Estimates of total diversity based on one million sequenced T cells were regarded as lower bounds and as underestimates. The long-lived group showed more naive CD4+ T cells, fewer expanded clones and increased TCR diversity than the aged group, suggesting age selection. The percentage of naive T cells measured by flow cytometry correlated strongly with observed TCR beta diversity. Because profiling used bulk unsorted PBMCs, naive and antigen-experienced compartments could not be compared conclusively. As age increased, observed TCR beta diversity per million T cells dropped in a roughly linear way, and a significant reduction was already evident by age 40. Donor CMV infection status was unknown, potentially confounding age-related changes in expanded clonotypes.

Receptor amplification or capture employed 5' RACE. TCRdb shows the sequencer as Illumina HiSeq 2500. A second about 7 to 11 cycle PCR used a sample-barcoded 5' primer and a J-beta primer mix. Each TCR beta cDNA molecule received a unique molecular identifier from a template-switch 5' adaptor carrying 12 random nucleotides. Each sample yielded at least 2.5 million CDR3-containing paired-end reads. First-strand cDNA was synthesized from all RNA with the Mint cDNA synthesis kit, primed by a TRBC-specific oligonucleotide. Following uracil-DNA glycosylase treatment, all cDNA underwent a first 18-cycle PCR with the universal primers M1SS and BC2_uni_R. The published analysis was carried out like this. Each sample was normalized by randomly selecting 1 million high-quality reads, each carrying a distinct molecular identifier. Reads sharing molecular identifiers were discarded rather than binned into consensus sequences. MiTCR, set to a Q25 quality threshold and the strictest error-elimination algorithm, was used for CDR3 identification, clonotype clustering and error correction. A nonparametric unseen species model with Euler transformation was used to estimate a lower bound on total TCR beta diversity. Through fastp at Q25 and MiXCR, TCRdb rebuilt clones from the public reads, retaining in-frame beta chains. Entries that share a CDR3 protein sequence are merged under the most common genes and DNA. What appears here as the V and J calls and clone size reflects TCRdb's work, not the paper's. A total of approximately 800,000 distinct CDR3 sequences appear in this sample, about 62% of them only once. The leading ten clones occupy about 20% of the sample.

According to the germline V gene, CDR1 reads SGHVS and CDR2 reads FNYEAQ. The CDR3 measures 16 amino acids from cysteine to phenylalanine. Only CDR3 DNA remains: 48 bases, in frame from the first base. The roughly 39 donors, aged about 6 to 100 years, were systemically healthy Caucasian individuals from Russia. Each donor gave around 9.8 milliliters of peripheral blood, collected into EDTA-treated Vacutainer tubes. PBMCs were isolated by Ficoll-Paque density-gradient centrifugation, with at least 7 million obtained per sample. Total RNA, at least 6 micrograms per sample, was extracted from PBMCs with Trizol reagent. The percentages of naive CD45RAhigh/CD27high T cells were determined by flow cytometry on a PBMC aliquot from every donor. A note on this clonotype: Its antigen remains unidentified. Qualities for individual bases were not recorded, and no much larger clone is one base off.

The chain was built from TRBV7-6 and TRBJ2-4, with 8 central nucleotides matching TRBD2. The end of the DNA is better explained by TRBJ2-5, so the J call may be wrong. The clonotype originates from a man under 40 in good health. Source material: blood. The nucleotides read TGTGCCAGCAGCCTTCATCCGGGACTAGATTCAGAGACCCAGTACTTC. The translation is CASSLHPGLDSETQYF.